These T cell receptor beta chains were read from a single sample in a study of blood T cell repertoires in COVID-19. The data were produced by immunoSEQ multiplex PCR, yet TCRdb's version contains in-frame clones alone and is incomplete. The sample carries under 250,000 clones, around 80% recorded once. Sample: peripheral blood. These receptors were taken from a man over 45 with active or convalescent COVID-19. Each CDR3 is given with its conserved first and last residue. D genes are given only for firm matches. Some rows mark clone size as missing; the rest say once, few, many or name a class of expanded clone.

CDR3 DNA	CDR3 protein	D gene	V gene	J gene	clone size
TGTGCCAGCAGCCAATGGGAGAGCTCTGGAAACACCATATATTTT	CASSQWESSGNTIYF	-	TRBV3-1/TRBV3-2	TRBJ1-3	-
TGCGCCAGCAGCCAGGACAGGGAGGATTCACCCCTCCACTTT	CASSQDREDSPLHF	TRBD1	TRBV5-1	TRBJ1-6	-
TGCGCCAGCAGCCGAGAAGGGACAGGGGGCACTGAAGCTTTCTTT	CASSREGTGGTEAFF	TRBD1	TRBV4-1	TRBJ1-1	-
TGTGCCAGCAGCCCGCGGGGTAGCGAAGGGGTGAGGGAGACCCAGTACTTC	CASSPRGSEGVRETQYF	-	TRBV5-7	TRBJ2-5	-
TGTGCCATCAATAGCCAGATCAGTAACACTGAAGCTTTCTTT	CAINSQISNTEAFF	-	TRBV10-3	TRBJ1-1	-
TGTGCCTGGAGTGTAGGCGGGAGTAGCACAGATACGCAGTATTTT	CAWSVGGSSTDTQYF	TRBD2	TRBV30	TRBJ2-3	-
TGTGCCAGCAGCCGTCTGGACAGGGCAAACACTGAAGCTTTCTTT	CASSRLDRANTEAFF	TRBD1	TRBV28	TRBJ1-1	-
TGCGCCAGCAGCCAAAGGACAGCCTCTAGCACAGATACGCAGTATTTT	CASSQRTASSTDTQYF	-	TRBV4-3	TRBJ2-3	-
TGTGCCGGCAGCTCGGGCAGGGGGAACTATGGCTACACCTTC	CAGSSGRGNYGYTF	TRBD1	TRBV28	TRBJ1-2	-
TGTGCCAGCAGTCTCCGGACTAGCGGGGGTGAGCAGTTCTTC	CASSLRTSGGEQFF	TRBD2	TRBV2	TRBJ2-1	-
TGTGCCAGCAGTTTAGTACTAGCGGGGGGGCCAGATACGCAGTATTTT	CASSLVLAGGPDTQYF	TRBD2	TRBV27	TRBJ2-3	-
TGTGCCAGCAGCCAGGTCAGGGGAACAAATGGCTACACCTTC	CASSQVRGTNGYTF	-	TRBV3-1/TRBV3-2	TRBJ1-2	-
TGTGCCAGTAGGAGACAGGGGGTAAAACAAGAGACCCAGTACTTC	CASRRQGVKQETQYF	TRBD1	TRBV19	TRBJ2-5	-
TGCGCCAGCAGCCAAACACAGGGGATCCTCACAGATACGCAGTATTTT	CASSQTQGILTDTQYF	TRBD1	TRBV4-3	TRBJ2-3	once
TGTGCCAGCAGTTTATGGGGTGGCCAGGGGGAAAATTCACCCCTCCACTTT	CASSLWGGQGENSPLHF	TRBD1	TRBV28	TRBJ1-6	-
TGTGCCAGCAGTTGGGGCATTAATGAGCAGTTCTTC	CASSWGINEQFF	-	TRBV12-3/TRBV12-4	TRBJ2-1	-
TGTGCCAGCAGTTCACTGGGCCAAGGAGATACGCAGTATTTT	CASSSLGQGDTQYF	-	TRBV28	TRBJ2-3	-
TGTGCCAGCAGCTCCGGCGGTGGTCAGCCCCAGCATTTT	CASSSGGGQPQHF	-	TRBV7-8	TRBJ1-5	few
TGTGCCAGCAGTCAGGTGAAAGGGGACACTGAAGCTTTCTTT	CASSQVKGDTEAFF	-	TRBV6-5	TRBJ1-1	-
TGTGCCAGCAGCTTGGGTGGGGACAAAGAGACCCAGTACTTC	CASSLGGDKETQYF	-	TRBV5-4	TRBJ2-5	-
TGTGCCACCCTTGACAGGAATTCACCCCTCCACTTT	CATLDRNSPLHF	-	TRBV28	TRBJ1-6	-
TGTGCCAGCAGCTTAGTAGCGGGGGGGTTTGTGAGCTCCTACAATGAGCAGTTCTTC	CASSLVAGGFVSSYNEQFF	TRBD2	TRBV7-2	TRBJ2-1	-
TGCGCCAGCAGTGTTCGGCGGCTAGCCAAAAACATTCAGTACTTC	CASSVRRLAKNIQYF	-	TRBV10-1	TRBJ2-4	-
TGTGCCAGCAGCTTAATTGGAGGGGTGAACTACGAGCAGTACTTC	CASSLIGGVNYEQYF	-	TRBV11-2	TRBJ2-7	-
TGTGCCAGCAGCCCGCGGGAGGCGGGGTACAATGAGCAGTTCTTC	CASSPREAGYNEQFF	TRBD2	TRBV9	TRBJ2-1	-
TGCGCCAGCAGCTTGGAACCGGTGGGACAGGGTTACGAGCAGTACTTC	CASSLEPVGQGYEQYF	TRBD1	TRBV5-1	TRBJ2-7	-
TGTGCCAGCATGGGTGCGGGCTATGGCTACACCTTC	CASMGAGYGYTF	-	TRBV11-2	TRBJ1-2	-
TGCAGCGTTGATGTAGACAGGGTGGGCTATGGCTACACCTTC	CSVDVDRVGYGYTF	TRBD1	TRBV29-1	TRBJ1-2	-
TGTGCCAGTAACGGACCCCCAGTCGGGAGGGGGCCCTACAATGAGCAGTTCTTC	CASNGPPVGRGPYNEQFF	-	TRBV19	TRBJ2-1	-
TGTGCCAGCAGACCAGACAGGGGGCGAGGAAACACCATATATTTT	CASRPDRGRGNTIYF	TRBD1	TRBV5-6	TRBJ1-3	-
TGTGCCAGCAGTGAGGGACAGCGTGAAGCTTTCTTT	CASSEGQREAFF	TRBD1	TRBV28	TRBJ1-1	once
TGCGCCAGCAGCTTGGGCGGAACCCAAGAGACCCAGTACTTC	CASSLGGTQETQYF	-	TRBV5-1	TRBJ2-5	-
TGTGCCAGCAGTACAAGACAGGGGGACTATGGCTACACCTTC	CASSTRQGDYGYTF	TRBD1	TRBV6-5	TRBJ1-2	-
TGTGCCAGTAGTTGGGGACAGGGGCTACGTGGCTACACCTTC	CASSWGQGLRGYTF	TRBD1	TRBV19	TRBJ1-2	once
TGTGCCAGCAGTTACGGTGGTAGCGCCTACGAGCAGTACTTC	CASSYGGSAYEQYF	-	TRBV6-2/TRBV6-3	TRBJ2-7	-
TGTGCCAGCAGCTTAGGTCAGAACACTGAAGCTTTCTTT	CASSLGQNTEAFF	-	TRBV11-3	TRBJ1-1	-
TGTGCCAGCAGCCTCAGAGCTAGCGGGGGGGCCCACGGGGAGCTGTTTTTT	CASSLRASGGAHGELFF	TRBD2	TRBV5-8	TRBJ2-2	-
TGCGCCAGCAGCACCGCTAGAGCCGATACGCAGTATTTT	CASSTARADTQYF	-	TRBV5-1	TRBJ2-3	-
TGTGCCAGTAGACCCGGGGCTAGCGGGTACCAAGAGACCCAGTACTTC	CASRPGASGYQETQYF	TRBD2	TRBV19	TRBJ2-5	once
TGCGCCAGCAGCTTGGATTCGGGGGAGCGGTACTACAATGAGCAGTTCTTC	CASSLDSGERYYNEQFF	-	TRBV5-1	TRBJ2-1	once
TGTGCCAGCAGCAAAGGGAGGACAGGTAGCCCCAATCAGCCCCAGCATTTT	CASSKGRTGSPNQPQHF	-	TRBV21-1	TRBJ1-5	-
TGCGCCAGCAGCAGAACGGACATCGGAGACTACGAGCAGTACTTC	CASSRTDIGDYEQYF	-	TRBV5-1	TRBJ2-7	-
TGTGCCAGCAGTTTAAACAGGCAAGAGACCCAGTACTTC	CASSLNRQETQYF	-	TRBV28	TRBJ2-5	few
TGTGCCAGCAGTGAACGAGGATCTGGAAACACCATATATTTT	CASSERGSGNTIYF	-	TRBV2	TRBJ1-3	-
TGTGCCACCAGCAGAGATGAACTAGCGGGAGGCGGGCAGTTCTTC	CATSRDELAGGGQFF	TRBD2	TRBV15	TRBJ2-1	-
TGTGCCAGCAGCCGGGCGGGGTGGGAGCAGTACTTC	CASSRAGWEQYF	-	TRBV5-6	TRBJ2-7	-
TGTGCCAGCAGTCCCCAGGGGGGAGCCTATTCACCCCTCCACTTT	CASSPQGGAYSPLHF	TRBD1	TRBV28	TRBJ1-6	once
TGCGCCAGCAGCTATTTGAGGATGAACACTGAAGCTTTCTTT	CASSYLRMNTEAFF	-	TRBV5-1	TRBJ1-1	-
TGTGCCAGCAGCTTATTAGGCCAGGGAGGCACTGAAGCTTTCTTT	CASSLLGQGGTEAFF	-	TRBV11-2	TRBJ1-1	once
TGTGCCAGCAGCTTCGAACTAGCCAAAAATGAGCAGTTCTTC	CASSFELAKNEQFF	-	TRBV11-1	TRBJ2-1	-
TGTGCCAGCAATCCGGACAGGGGGCATCAGCCCCAGCATTTT	CASNPDRGHQPQHF	TRBD1	TRBV2	TRBJ1-5	once
TGTGCCAGCTCACCGAGGACAGGGGGTAACACCGGGGAGCTGTTTTTT	CASSPRTGGNTGELFF	TRBD1	TRBV18	TRBJ2-2	-
TGTGCCAGCTCAGTACGGGACCAAGAGACCCAGTACTTC	CASSVRDQETQYF	-	TRBV18	TRBJ2-5	-
TGTGCCAGCAGTTACGCCGGTACTCAGCCCCAGCATTTT	CASSYAGTQPQHF	-	TRBV6-2/TRBV6-3	TRBJ1-5	-
TGTGCCAGCAGTCGTAGCGGGAGCGGAGAGACCCAGTACTTC	CASSRSGSGETQYF	TRBD2	TRBV7-7	TRBJ2-5	-
TGTGCCAGCAGTACAACGGGGTTCTACACTGAAGCTTTCTTT	CASSTTGFYTEAFF	-	TRBV6-2/TRBV6-3	TRBJ1-1	-
TGTGCCAGCAGCTTGAGGACTAGCGGGGAGGAGACCCAGTACTTC	CASSLRTSGEETQYF	TRBD2	TRBV7-2	TRBJ2-5	-